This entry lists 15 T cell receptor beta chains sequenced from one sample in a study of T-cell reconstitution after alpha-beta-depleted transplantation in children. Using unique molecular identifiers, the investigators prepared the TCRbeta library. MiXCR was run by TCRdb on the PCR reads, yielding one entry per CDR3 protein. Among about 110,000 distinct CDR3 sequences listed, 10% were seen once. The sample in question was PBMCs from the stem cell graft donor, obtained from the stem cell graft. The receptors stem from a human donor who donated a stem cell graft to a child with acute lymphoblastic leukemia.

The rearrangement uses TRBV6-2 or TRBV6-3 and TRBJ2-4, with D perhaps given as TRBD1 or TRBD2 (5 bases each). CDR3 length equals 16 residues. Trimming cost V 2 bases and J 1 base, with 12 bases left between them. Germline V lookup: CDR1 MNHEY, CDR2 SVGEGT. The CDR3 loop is CASSYTVREAKNIQYF. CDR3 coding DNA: TGTGCCAGCAGTTACACGGTCAGGGAGGCCAAAAACATTCAGTACTTC.

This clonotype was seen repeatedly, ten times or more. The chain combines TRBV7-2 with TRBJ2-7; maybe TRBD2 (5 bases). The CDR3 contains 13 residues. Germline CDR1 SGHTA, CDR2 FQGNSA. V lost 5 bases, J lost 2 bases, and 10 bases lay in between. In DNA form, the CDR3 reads TGTGCCAGCAGCCCTTGGGAGACCTACGAGCAGTACTTC. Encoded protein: CASSPWETYEQYF.

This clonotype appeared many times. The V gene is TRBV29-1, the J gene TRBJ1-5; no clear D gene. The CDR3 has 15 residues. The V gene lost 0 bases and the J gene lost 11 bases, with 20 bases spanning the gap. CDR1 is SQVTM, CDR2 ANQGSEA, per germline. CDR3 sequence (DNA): TGCAGCGTTGAAGATCAAGAGGGCCGGGGATCGGCCCAGCATTTT. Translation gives CSVEDQEGRGSAQHF.

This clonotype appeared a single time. CDR3 in DNA: TGCAGTGCTAGAGATAGCGGGAGGGACACAGATACGCAGTATTTT. Protein: CSARDSGRDTDTQYF. This chain joins TRBV20-1 and TRBJ2-3, with 11 nucleotides matching TRBD2. V trimming: 0 bases; J trimming: 2 bases; junction bases outside the gene matches: 1. This CDR3 has 15 residues. Germline CDR1 and CDR2: DFQATT and SNEGSKA (reference sequence).

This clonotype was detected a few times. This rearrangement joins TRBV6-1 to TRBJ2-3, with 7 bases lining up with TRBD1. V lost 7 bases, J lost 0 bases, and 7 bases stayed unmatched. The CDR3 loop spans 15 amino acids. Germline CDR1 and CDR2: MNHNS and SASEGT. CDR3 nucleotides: TGTGCCAGCATCCCGGGGACAGAAAGCACAGATACGCAGTATTTT. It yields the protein CASIPGTESTDTQYF.

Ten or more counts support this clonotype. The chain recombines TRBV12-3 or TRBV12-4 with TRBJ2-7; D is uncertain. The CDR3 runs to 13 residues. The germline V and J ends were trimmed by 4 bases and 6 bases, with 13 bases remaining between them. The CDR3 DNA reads TGTGCCAGCAGTTCGGCCAGTCCCGCCGAGCAGTACTTC. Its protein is CASSSASPAEQYF.

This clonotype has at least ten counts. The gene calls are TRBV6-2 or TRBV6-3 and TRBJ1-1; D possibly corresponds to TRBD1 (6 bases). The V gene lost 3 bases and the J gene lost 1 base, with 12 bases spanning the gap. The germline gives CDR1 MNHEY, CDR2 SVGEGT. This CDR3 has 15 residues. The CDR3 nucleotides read TGTGCCAGCAGTTATGGGGACATATCGAACACTGAAGCTTTCTTT. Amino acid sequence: CASSYGDISNTEAFF.

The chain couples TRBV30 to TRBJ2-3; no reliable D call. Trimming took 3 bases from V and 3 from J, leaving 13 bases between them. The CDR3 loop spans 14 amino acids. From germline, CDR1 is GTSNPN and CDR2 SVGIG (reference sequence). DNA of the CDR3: TGTGCCTGGAGGTTAGCACCACGGACAGATACGCAGTATTTT. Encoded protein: CAWRLAPRTDTQYF.

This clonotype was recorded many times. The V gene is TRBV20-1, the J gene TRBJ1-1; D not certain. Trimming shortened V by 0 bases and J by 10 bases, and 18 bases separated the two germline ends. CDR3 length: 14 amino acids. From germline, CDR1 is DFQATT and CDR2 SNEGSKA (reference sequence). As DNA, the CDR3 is TGCAGTGCTAGAGATGGTGGCCCTCTGCGGGCAGCTTTCTTT. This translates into CSARDGGPLRAAFF.

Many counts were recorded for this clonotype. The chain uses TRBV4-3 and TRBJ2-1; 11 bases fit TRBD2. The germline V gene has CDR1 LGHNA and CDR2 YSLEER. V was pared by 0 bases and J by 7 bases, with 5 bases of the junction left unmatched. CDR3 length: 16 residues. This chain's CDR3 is CASSQEFTSGSNEQFF. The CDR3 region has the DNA TGCGCCAGCAGCCAAGAGTTTACTAGCGGGAGTAATGAGCAGTTCTTC.

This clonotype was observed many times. CDR3 protein: CASSPRASTDTQYF. CDR3 sequence (DNA): TGTGCCAGCAGTCCCCGGGCGAGCACAGATACGCAGTATTTT. This chain links TRBV12-3 or TRBV12-4 with TRBJ2-3; D is unresolved. CDR3 length equals 14 residues. V lost 5 bases and J lost 0, with 9 bases in between.

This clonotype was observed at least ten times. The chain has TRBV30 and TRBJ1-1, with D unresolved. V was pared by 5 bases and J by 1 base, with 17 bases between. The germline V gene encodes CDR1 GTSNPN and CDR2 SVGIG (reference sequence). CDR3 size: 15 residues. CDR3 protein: CAWRRRDLGNTEAFF. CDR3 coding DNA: TGTGCCTGGCGTAGGAGGGATCTTGGGAACACTGAAGCTTTCTTT.

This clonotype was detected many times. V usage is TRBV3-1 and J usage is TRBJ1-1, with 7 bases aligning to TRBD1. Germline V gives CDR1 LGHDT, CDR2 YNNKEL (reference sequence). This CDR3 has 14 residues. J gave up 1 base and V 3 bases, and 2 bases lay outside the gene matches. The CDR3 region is CASSHRQGNTEAFF. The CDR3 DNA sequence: TGTGCCAGCAGCCATCGACAGGGGAACACTGAAGCTTTCTTT.

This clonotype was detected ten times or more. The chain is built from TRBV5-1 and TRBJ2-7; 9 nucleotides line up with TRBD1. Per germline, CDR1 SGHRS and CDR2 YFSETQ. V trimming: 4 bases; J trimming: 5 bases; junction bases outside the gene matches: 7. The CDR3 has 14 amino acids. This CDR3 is CASSRDRAGDEQYF. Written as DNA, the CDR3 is TGCGCCAGCAGCCGGGACAGGGCCGGAGACGAGCAGTACTTC.

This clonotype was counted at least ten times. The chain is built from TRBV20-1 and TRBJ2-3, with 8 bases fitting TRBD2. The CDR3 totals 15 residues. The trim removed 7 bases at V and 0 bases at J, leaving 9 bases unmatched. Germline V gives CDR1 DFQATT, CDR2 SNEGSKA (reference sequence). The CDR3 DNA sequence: TGCAGTGTACCCGGGGCTAGCGGGAGCACAGATACGCAGTATTTT. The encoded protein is CSVPGASGSTDTQYF.